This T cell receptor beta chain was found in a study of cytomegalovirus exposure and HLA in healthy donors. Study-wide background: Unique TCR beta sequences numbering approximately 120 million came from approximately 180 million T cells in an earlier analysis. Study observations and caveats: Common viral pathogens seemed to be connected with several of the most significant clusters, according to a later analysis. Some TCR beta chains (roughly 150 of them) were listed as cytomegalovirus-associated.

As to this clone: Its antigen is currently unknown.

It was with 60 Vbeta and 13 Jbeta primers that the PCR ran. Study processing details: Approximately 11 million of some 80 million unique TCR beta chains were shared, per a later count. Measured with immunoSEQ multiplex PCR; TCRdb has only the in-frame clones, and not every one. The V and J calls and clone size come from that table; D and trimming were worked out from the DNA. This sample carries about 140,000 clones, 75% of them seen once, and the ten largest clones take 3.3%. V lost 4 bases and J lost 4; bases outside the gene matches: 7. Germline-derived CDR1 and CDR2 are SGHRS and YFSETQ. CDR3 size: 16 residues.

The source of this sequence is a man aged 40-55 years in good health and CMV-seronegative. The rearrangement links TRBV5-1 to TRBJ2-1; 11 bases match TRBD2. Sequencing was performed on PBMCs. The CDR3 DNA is TGCGCCAGCAGCCGATTTACTAGCGGGGGTTACAATGAGCAGTTCTTC. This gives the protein CASSRFTSGGYNEQFF.